A single sample gave rise to the 13 T cell receptor beta chains below, sequenced in a study of shared T cell receptors in the human thymus. Produced via immunoSEQ multiplex PCR; TCRdb's table is partial and in-frame only. The sample includes about 710,000 clones, more than 75% of them seen just once. This sample also belongs to another study, concerning human thymus T cells.

The sample was thymocytes. These receptor sequences come from a boy younger than two with a congenital heart defect.

This chain connects TRBV4-1 to TRBJ2-7; 7 bases align to TRBD2. The germline V gene has CDR1 MGHRA and CDR2 YSYEKL. V was clipped by 1 base and J by 4 bases; unmatched bases: 13. The CDR3 covers 17 residues. CDR3 sequence reads: CASSQVPRAGETYEQYF. The CDR3 bases are TGCGCCAGCAGCCAAGTTCCTCGGGCGGGAGAGACGTACGAGCAGTACTTC.

The chain couples TRBV7-2 to TRBJ2-7; D not certain. CDR1 and CDR2 from the germline V gene are SGHTA and FQGNSA. V lost 5 bases, J lost 1 base, and 15 bases lay in between. The length of the CDR3 is 15 residues. The CDR3 is CASSGDSRTSYEQYF. The CDR3, as DNA: TGTGCCAGCAGCGGAGACTCCCGAACTTCCTACGAGCAGTACTTC.

The chain employs TRBV5-6 and TRBJ1-4; no clear D. Germline V CDR1 and CDR2: SGHDT, YYEEEE. The CDR3 totals 13 residues. V was pared by 3 bases and J by 7 bases, with 10 bases between. CDR3 bases: TGTGCCAGCAGCTGGAGAGGCCGTGAAAAACTGTTTTTT. Its translation is CASSWRGREKLFF.

The genes are TRBV29-1 and TRBJ2-5; 7 bases fit TRBD2. This CDR3 has 15 amino acids. Germline values: CDR1 SQVTM, CDR2 ANQGSEA. V dropped 2 bases and J dropped 5; count of bases not matched to a gene: 11. CDR3 coding DNA: TGCAGCGTTGAATTGGGGGAGGGCCTAGGGGAGACCCAGTACTTC. Translating it yields CSVELGEGLGETQYF.

This clone was observed a single time. The sample has other DNA sequences that encode this CDR3 too. The chain is built from TRBV28 and TRBJ2-7; a possible D gene is TRBD2 (5 bases). Trimming shortened V by 3 bases and J by 0 bases, and 9 bases separated the two germline ends. The CDR3 is made up of 14 amino acids. In germline, CDR1 is MDHEN, CDR2 SYDVKM. The chain's CDR3 is CASSFRGSSYEQYF. The CDR3 region has the DNA TGTGCCAGCAGTTTTAGAGGGAGCTCCTACGAGCAGTACTTC. The full variable domain, completed using reference TRBV28 and TRBJ2-7, is DVKVTQSSRYLVKRTGEKVFLECVQDMDHENMFWYRQDPGLGLRLIYFSYDVKMKEKGDIPEGYSVSREKKERFSLILESASTNQTSMYLCASSFRGSSYEQYFGPGTRLTVT.

This clone was seen just once. The chain couples TRBV28 to TRBJ1-2, with TRBD1 identical over 9 bases. The CDR3 runs to 15 residues. With V trimmed by 5 bases and J by 8 bases, 12 bases remained unmatched. Germline assignment: CDR1 MDHEN and CDR2 SYDVKM. This chain's CDR3 is CASSQTYRGREGYTF. CDR3 coding DNA: TGTGCCAGCAGTCAAACCTACAGGGGGCGCGAAGGCTACACCTTC.

J is TRBJ2-5 and V is TRBV7-9, with D maybe TRBD2 (5 bases). Germline loops: CDR1 SEHNR, CDR2 FQNEAQ (reference sequence). V was shortened by 5 bases and J by 1 base, with 8 bases between the two germline ends. This CDR3 contains 13 residues. The CDR3 nucleotides are TGTGCCAGCAGCCTTCGGGGCCAAGAGACCCAGTACTTC. Protein: CASSLRGQETQYF.

The rearrangement links TRBV27 to TRBJ2-1; 9 bases are a match to TRBD2. There are 16 residues in the CDR3. The germline gives CDR1 MNHEY, CDR2 SMNVEV (reference sequence). V was clipped by 3 bases and J by 2 bases; unmatched bases: 5. As DNA, the CDR3 is TGTGCCAGCAGTTTCCGACTAGCGGTAACCTACAATGAGCAGTTCTTC. Protein sequence: CASSFRLAVTYNEQFF.

The chain employs TRBV7-3 and TRBJ2-5; weak D call: TRBD1 (6 bases). CDR3 length: 13 residues. Germline CDR1 is SGHTA and CDR2 is FQGTGA. Trimming stripped 5 bases from V and 4 bases from J, with 11 bases between. CDR3 residues: CASSVQGGETQYF. CDR3 in DNA: TGTGCCAGCAGCGTACAGGGTGGAGAGACCCAGTACTTC.

This clone has a single count. The V and J genes are TRBV28 and TRBJ1-5; 7 bases are shared with TRBD1. CDR1 is MDHEN, CDR2 SYDVKM, per germline. The trim removed 5 bases at V and 2 bases at J, leaving 15 bases unmatched. CDR3 length: 18 residues. The CDR3 DNA follows: TGTGCCAGCAGTCCACCTTCTACACACACAGGGGGCAATCAGCCCCAGCATTTT. This sequence encodes CASSPPSTHTGGNQPQHF.

This clone was counted once. V and J are TRBV9 and TRBJ1-1; a weak D match, TRBD1 (5 bases). CDR3 length: 14 residues. V shed 6 bases and J shed 0 bases, with 12 bases lying between them. Looked up from germline, CDR1 is SGDLS and CDR2 is YYNGEE. The CDR3 region has the DNA TGTGCCAGCACTGCAGGGCGAATGAACACTGAAGCTTTCTTT. Amino acids: CASTAGRMNTEAFF. Variable domain in full (rest from reference TRBV9 and TRBJ1-1): DSGVTQTPKHLITATGQRVTLRCSPRSGDLSVYWYQQSLDQGLQFLIQYYNGEERAKGNILERFSAQQFPDLHSELNLSSLELGDSALYFCASTAGRMNTEAFFGQGTRLTVV.

The J gene is TRBJ2-7, the V gene TRBV15, with D tentatively TRBD1 (5 bases). The CDR3 runs to 15 residues. CDR1 and CDR2 from the germline V gene are LNHNV and YYDKDF (reference sequence). V was pared by 0 bases and J by 3 bases, with 12 bases between. The CDR3 loop reads CATSRDGPGIYEQYF. CDR3 sequence (DNA): TGTGCCACCAGCAGAGATGGTCCAGGGATCTACGAGCAGTACTTC.

This clone was detected only a few times. This chain joins TRBV28 and TRBJ1-1; the D gene is possibly TRBD1 (5 bases). Germline lookup yields CDR1 MDHEN and CDR2 SYDVKM. V was pared by 8 bases and J by 7 bases, with 20 bases between. This CDR3 region has 14 residues. The CDR3 here is CASQVFRGGIEAFF. The DNA of the CDR3 is TGTGCCAGCCAAGTTTTCCGGGGGGGAATTGAAGCTTTCTTT.